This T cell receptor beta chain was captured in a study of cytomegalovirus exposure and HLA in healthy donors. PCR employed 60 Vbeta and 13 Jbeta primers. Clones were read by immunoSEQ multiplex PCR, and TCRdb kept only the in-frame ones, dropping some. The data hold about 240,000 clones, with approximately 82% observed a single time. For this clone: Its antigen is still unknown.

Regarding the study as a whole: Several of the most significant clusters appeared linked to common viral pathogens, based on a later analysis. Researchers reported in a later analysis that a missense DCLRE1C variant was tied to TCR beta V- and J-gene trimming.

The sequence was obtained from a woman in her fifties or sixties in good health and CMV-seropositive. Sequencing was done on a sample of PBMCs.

DNA for the CDR3: TGTGCCAGTAGGGCTTTAGCGGGAGGTACGGGAGATACGCAGTATTTT. Encoded protein: CASRALAGGTGDTQYF. This rearrangement joins TRBV19 to TRBJ2-3; 10 bases are shared with TRBD2. Germline trimming cut 6 bases from V and 5 bases from J; bases unmatched to any gene: 11. Looked up from germline, CDR1 is LNHDA and CDR2 is SQIVND (reference sequence). The CDR3 contains 16 residues.